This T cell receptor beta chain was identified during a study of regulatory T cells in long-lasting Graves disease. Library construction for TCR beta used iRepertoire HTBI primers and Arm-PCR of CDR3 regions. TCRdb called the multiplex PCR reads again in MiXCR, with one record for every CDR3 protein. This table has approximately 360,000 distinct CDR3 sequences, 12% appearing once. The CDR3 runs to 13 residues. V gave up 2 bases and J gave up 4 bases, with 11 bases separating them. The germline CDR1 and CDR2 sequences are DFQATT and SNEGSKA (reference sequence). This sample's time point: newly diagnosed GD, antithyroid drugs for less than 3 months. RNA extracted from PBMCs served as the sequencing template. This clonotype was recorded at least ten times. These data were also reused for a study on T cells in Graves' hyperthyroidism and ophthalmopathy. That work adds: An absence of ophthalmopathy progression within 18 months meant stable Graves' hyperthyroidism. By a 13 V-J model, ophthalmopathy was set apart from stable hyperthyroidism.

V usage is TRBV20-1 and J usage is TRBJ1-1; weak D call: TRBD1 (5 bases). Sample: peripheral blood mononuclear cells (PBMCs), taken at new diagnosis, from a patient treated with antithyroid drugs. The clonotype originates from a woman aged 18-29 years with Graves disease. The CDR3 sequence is CSARPRGATEAFF. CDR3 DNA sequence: TGCAGTGCTAGACCCCGCGGGGCCACTGAAGCTTTCTTT.